The clone carrying this TCR beta chain was counted between two and nine times. The antigen remains unidentified. The source of the sample is a study of beta chain features in type 1 diabetes. Study outcomes and limitations: Shorter TCRB CDR3s, moderately but significantly so, marked every one of the four CD4+ subsets in Type 1 diabetes patients.

CD45RO/CCR7/CD25/CD127/CD95/CD27 staining was used to isolate CD4+ naive, central memory, regulatory and stem cell-like memory cells by sorting. All sorted populations exceeded 95% purity. The whole isolated RNA underwent reverse transcription, so sequencing captured expressed TCRB transcripts. The average read count of naive, central memory and regulatory T cell samples was about 3.57 million. Assay used: immunoSEQ multiplex PCR; TCRdb lists only in-frame clones, some missing. Of about 370,000 clones listed, over 8.5% are singletons. Sequencing was performed on central memory CD4+ T cells from blood. This TCR derives from a man in his thirties or forties with type 1 diabetes.

CDR3 nucleotides: TGTGCCATCACCTCCCCGGGAGCCTCCTACGAGCAGTACTTC. Residues: CAITSPGASYEQYF. V is TRBV10-3 and J is TRBJ2-7; D may be TRBD2 (6 bases). Germline CDR1 ENHRY, CDR2 SYGVKD. The CDR3 runs 14 residues. Trimming pared 7 bases from V and 0 bases from J, leaving 13 bases between.